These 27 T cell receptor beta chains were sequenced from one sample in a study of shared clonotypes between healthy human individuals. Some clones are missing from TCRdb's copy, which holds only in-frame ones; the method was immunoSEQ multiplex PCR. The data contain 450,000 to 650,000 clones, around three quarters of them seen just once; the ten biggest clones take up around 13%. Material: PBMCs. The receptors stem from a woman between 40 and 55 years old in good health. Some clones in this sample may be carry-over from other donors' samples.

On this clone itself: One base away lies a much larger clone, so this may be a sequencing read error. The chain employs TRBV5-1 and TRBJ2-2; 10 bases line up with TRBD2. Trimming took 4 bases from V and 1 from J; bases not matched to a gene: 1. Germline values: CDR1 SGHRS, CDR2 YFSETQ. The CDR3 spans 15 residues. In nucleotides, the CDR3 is TGCGCCAGCAGCCGGACTAGCGGGAACACCGGGGAGCTGTTTTTT. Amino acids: CASSRTSGNTGELFF.

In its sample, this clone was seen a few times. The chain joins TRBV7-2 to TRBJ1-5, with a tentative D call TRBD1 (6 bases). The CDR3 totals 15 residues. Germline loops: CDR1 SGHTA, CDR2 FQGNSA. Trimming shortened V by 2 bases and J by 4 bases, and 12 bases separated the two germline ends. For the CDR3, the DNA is TGTGCCAGCAGCTTAAGTGACAGGTTAAATCAGCCCCAGCATTTT. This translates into CASSLSDRLNQPQHF.

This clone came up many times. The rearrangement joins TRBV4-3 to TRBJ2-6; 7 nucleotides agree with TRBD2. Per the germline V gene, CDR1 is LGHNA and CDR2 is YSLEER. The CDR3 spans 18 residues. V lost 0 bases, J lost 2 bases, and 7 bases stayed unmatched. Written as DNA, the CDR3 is TGCGCCAGCAGCCAAGATGAGGCGGGAGTGGCTGGGGCCAACGTCCTGACTTTC. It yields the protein CASSQDEAGVAGANVLTF.

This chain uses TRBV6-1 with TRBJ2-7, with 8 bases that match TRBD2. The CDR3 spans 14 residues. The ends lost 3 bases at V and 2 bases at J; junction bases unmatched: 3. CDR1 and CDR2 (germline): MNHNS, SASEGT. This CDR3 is CASSEAGGTYEQYF. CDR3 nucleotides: TGTGCCAGCAGTGAGGCGGGGGGAACCTACGAGCAGTACTTC.

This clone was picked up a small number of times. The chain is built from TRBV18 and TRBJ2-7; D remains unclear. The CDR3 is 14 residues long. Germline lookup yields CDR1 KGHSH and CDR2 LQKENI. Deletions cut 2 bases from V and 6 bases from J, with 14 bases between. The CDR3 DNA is TGTGCCAGCTCACCAGAGGTTCCCCCATCCGAGCAGTACTTC. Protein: CASSPEVPPSEQYF.

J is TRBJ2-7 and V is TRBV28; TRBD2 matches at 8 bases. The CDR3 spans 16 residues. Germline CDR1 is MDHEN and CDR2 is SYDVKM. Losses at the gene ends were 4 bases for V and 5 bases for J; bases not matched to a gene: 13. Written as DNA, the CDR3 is TGTGCCAGCAGTTCCCATTTGCTAGCGGGTGTGAACGAGCAGTACTTC. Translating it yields CASSSHLLAGVNEQYF.

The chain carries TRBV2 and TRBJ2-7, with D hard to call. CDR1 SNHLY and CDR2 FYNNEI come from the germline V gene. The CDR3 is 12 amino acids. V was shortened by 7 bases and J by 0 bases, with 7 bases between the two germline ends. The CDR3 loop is CASTRFSYEQYF. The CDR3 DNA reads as TGTGCCAGCACCCGATTCTCCTACGAGCAGTACTTC.

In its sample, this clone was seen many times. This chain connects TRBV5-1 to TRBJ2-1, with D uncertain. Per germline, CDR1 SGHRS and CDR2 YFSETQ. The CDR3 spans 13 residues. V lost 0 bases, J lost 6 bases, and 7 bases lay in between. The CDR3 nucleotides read TGCGCCAGCAGCTTGGTCGGAGTCAATGAGCAGTTCTTC. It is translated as CASSLVGVNEQFF.

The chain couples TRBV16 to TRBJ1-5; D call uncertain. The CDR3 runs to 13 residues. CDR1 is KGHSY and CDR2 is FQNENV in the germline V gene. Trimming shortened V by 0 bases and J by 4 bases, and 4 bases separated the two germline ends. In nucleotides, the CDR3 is TGTGCCAGCAGCCAATCTATAAATCAGCCCCAGCATTTT. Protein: CASSQSINQPQHF. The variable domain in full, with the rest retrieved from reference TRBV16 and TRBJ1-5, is GEEVAQTPKHLVRGEGQKAKLYCAPIKGHSYVFWYQQVLKNEFKFLISFQNENVFDETGMPKERFSAKCLPNSPCSLEIQATKLEDSAVYFCASSQSINQPQHFGDGTRLSIL.

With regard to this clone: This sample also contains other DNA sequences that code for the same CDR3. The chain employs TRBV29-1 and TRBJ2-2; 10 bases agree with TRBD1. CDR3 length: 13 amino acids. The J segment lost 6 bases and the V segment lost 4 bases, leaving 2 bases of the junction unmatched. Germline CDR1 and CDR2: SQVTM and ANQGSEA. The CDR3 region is CSVGGTGAGELFF. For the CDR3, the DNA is TGCAGCGTTGGAGGGACAGGGGCCGGGGAGCTGTTTTTT.

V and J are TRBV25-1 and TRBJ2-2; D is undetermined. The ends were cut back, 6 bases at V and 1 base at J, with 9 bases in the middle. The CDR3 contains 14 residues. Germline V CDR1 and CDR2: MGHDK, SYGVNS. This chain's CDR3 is CASRQQENTGELFF. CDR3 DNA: TGTGCCAGCAGGCAGCAGGAGAACACCGGGGAGCTGTTTTTT.

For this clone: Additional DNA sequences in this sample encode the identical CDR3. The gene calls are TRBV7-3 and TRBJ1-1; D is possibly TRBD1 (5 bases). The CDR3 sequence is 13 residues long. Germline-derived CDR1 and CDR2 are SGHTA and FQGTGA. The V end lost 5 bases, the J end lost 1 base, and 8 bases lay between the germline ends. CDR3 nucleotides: TGTGCCAGCAGCCCGGGACCGAACACTGAAGCTTTCTTT. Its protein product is CASSPGPNTEAFF.

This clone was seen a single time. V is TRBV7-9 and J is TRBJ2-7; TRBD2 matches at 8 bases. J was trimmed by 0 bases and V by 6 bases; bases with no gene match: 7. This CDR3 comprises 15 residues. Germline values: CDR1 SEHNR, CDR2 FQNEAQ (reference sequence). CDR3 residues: CASRSIAGSSYEQYF. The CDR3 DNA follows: TGTGCCAGCAGATCAATAGCGGGGAGCTCCTACGAGCAGTACTTC.

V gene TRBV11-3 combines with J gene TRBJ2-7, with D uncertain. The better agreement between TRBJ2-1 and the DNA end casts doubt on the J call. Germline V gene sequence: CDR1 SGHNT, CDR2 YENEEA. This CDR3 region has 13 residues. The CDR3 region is CASSLGANNEQFF. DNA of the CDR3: TGTGCCAGCAGCTTAGGCGCTAACAATGAGCAGTTCTTC.

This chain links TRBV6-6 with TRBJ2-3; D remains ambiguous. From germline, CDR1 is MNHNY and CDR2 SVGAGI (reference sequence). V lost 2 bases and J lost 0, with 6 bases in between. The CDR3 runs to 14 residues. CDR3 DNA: TGTGCCAGCAGTTACGATGCGAGCACAGATACGCAGTATTTT. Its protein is CASSYDASTDTQYF.

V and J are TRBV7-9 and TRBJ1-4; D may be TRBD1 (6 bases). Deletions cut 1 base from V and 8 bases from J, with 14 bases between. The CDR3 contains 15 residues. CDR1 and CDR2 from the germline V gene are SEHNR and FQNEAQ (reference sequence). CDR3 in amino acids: CASSLGYRASEKLFF. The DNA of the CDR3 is TGTGCCAGCAGCTTAGGGTACAGGGCGAGCGAAAAACTGTTTTTT. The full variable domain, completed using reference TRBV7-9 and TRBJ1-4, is DTGVSQNPRHKITKRGQNVTFRCDPISEHNRLYWYRQTLGQGPEFLTYFQNEAQLEKSRLLSDRFSAERPKGSFSTLEIQRTEQGDSAMYLCASSLGYRASEKLFFGSGTQLSVL.

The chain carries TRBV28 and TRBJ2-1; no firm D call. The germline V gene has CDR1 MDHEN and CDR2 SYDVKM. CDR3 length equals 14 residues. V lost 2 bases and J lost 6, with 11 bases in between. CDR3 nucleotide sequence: TGTGCCAGCAGTTTACGGATAGTAACCAATGAGCAGTTCTTC. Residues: CASSLRIVTNEQFF. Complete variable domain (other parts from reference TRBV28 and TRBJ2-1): DVKVTQSSRYLVKRTGEKVFLECVQDMDHENMFWYRQDPGLGLRLIYFSYDVKMKEKGDIPEGYSVSREKKERFSLILESASTNQTSMYLCASSLRIVTNEQFFGPGTRLTVL.

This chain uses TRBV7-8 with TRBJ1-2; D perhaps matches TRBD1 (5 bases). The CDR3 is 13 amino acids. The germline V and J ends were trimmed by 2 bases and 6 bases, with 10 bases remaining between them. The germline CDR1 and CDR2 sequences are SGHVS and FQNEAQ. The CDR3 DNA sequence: TGTGCCAGCAGCTTATGGCAGGGCCATGGCTACACCTTC. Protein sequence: CASSLWQGHGYTF.

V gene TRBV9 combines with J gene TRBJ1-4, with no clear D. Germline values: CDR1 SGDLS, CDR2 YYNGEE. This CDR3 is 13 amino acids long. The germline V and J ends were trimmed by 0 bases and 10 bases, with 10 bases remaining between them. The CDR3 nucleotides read TGTGCCAGCAGCGTAGGATACGACGGAAAACTGTTTTTT. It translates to CASSVGYDGKLFF. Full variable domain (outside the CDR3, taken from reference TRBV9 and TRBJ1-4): DSGVTQTPKHLITATGQRVTLRCSPRSGDLSVYWYQQSLDQGLQFLIQYYNGEERAKGNILERFSAQQFPDLHSELNLSSLELGDSALYFCASSVGYDGKLFFGSGTQLSVL.

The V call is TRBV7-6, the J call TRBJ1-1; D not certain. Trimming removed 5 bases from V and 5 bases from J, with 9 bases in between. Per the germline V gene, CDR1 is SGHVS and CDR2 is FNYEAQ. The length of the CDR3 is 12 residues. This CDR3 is CASSAVGTEAFF. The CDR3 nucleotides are TGTGCCAGCAGCGCCGTAGGGACTGAAGCTTTCTTT.

CDR3 residues: CAWSKGGIQLTQYF. The DNA for the CDR3 is TGTGCCTGGAGTAAGGGAGGCATCCAACTAACCCAGTACTTC. The chain carries TRBV30 and TRBJ2-5, with TRBD2 as a possible D gene (6 bases). This CDR3 contains 14 residues. Per the germline V gene, CDR1 is GTSNPN and CDR2 is SVGIG (reference sequence). Trimming shortened V by 2 bases and J by 8 bases, and 18 bases separated the two germline ends.

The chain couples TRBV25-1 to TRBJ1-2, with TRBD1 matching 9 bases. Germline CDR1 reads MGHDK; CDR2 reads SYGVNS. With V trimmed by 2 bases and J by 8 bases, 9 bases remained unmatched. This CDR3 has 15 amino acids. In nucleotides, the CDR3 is TGTGCCAGCAGTGAAGGGGACAGGGTGTTTGGGGGCTACACCTTC. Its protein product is CASSEGDRVFGGYTF.

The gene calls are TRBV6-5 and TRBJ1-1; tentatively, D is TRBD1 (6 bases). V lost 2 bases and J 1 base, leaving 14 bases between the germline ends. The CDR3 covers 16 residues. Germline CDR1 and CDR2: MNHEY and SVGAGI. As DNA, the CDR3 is TGTGCCAGCAGTTACCGGGGCAGGGGACCGAACACTGAAGCTTTCTTT. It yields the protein CASSYRGRGPNTEAFF.

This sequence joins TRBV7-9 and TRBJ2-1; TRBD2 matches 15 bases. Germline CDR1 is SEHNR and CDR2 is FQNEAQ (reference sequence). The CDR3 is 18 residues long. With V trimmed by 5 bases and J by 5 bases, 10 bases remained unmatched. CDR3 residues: CASSRGLAGGLSNNEQFF. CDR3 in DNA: TGTGCCAGCAGCCGAGGACTAGCGGGAGGGCTTTCTAACAATGAGCAGTTCTTC.

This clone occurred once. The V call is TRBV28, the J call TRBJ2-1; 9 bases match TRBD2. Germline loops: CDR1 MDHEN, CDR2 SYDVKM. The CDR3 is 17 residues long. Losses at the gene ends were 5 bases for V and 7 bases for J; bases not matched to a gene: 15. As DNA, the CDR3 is TGTGCCAGCAGTCTCTTAGGGGCGCGGGAGGGCCGGAATGAGCAGTTCTTC. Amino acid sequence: CASSLLGAREGRNEQFF. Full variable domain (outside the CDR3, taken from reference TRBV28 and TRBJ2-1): DVKVTQSSRYLVKRTGEKVFLECVQDMDHENMFWYRQDPGLGLRLIYFSYDVKMKEKGDIPEGYSVSREKKERFSLILESASTNQTSMYLCASSLLGAREGRNEQFFGPGTRLTVL.

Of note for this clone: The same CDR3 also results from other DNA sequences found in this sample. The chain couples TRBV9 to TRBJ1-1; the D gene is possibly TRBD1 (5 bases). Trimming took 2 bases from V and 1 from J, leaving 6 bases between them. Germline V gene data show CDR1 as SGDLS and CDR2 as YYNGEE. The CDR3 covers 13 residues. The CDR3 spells CASSVQGNTEAFF. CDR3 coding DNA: TGTGCCAGCAGCGTCCAGGGGAACACTGAAGCTTTCTTT. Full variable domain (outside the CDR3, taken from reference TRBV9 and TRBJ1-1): DSGVTQTPKHLITATGQRVTLRCSPRSGDLSVYWYQQSLDQGLQFLIQYYNGEERAKGNILERFSAQQFPDLHSELNLSSLELGDSALYFCASSVQGNTEAFFGQGTRLTVV.

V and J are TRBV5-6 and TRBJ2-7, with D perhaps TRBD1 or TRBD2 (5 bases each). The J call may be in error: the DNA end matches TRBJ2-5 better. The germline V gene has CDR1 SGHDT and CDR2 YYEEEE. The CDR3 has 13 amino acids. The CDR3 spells CASSPGPLETQYF. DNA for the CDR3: TGTGCCAGCAGCCCGGGACCCCTAGAGACCCAGTACTTC.